The T cell receptor beta chain described here comes from a study of blood T cell repertoires in COVID-19. For the study at large: Samples of COVID-19 (acute and convalescent) were obtained from the United States, Italy and Spain.

Clones were sequenced by immunoSEQ multiplex PCR, and TCRdb holds only the in-frame ones, with some missing. The repertoire holds over 55,000 clones, 60% to 75% seen once, with 35% to 45% in the top ten. The length of the CDR3 is 19 residues. Looked up from germline, CDR1 is LGHNA and CDR2 is YNFKEQ. The ends lost 1 base at V and 1 base at J; junction bases unmatched: 14. The rearrangement joins TRBV4-2 to TRBJ1-2, with 8 bases aligning to TRBD1. The sequence derives from a woman between 70 and 85 years old with acute or convalescent COVID-19. The source material was peripheral blood. CDR3 sequence (DNA): TGTGCCAGCAGCCAAGCTATCGTGGACAGGGCCACGATTAACTATGGCTACACCTTC. It encodes CASSQAIVDRATINYGYTF.